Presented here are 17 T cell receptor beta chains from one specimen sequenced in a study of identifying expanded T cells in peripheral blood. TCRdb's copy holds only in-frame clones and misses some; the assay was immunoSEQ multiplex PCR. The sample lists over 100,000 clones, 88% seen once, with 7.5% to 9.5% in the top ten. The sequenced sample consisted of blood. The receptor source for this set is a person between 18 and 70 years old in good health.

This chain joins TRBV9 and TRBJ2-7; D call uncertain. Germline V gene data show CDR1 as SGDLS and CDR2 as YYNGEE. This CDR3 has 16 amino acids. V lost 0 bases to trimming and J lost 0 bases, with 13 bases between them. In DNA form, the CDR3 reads TGTGCCAGCAGCGTAGTGGACCCCCGTTTCTCCTACGAGCAGTACTTC. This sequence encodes CASSVVDPRFSYEQYF.

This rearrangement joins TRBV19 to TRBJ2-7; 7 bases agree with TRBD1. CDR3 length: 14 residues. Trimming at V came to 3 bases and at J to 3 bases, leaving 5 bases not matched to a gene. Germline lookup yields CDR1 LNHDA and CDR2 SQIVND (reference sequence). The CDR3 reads CASSIPGQSYEQYF. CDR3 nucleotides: TGTGCCAGTAGTATTCCGGGACAGAGCTACGAGCAGTACTTC.

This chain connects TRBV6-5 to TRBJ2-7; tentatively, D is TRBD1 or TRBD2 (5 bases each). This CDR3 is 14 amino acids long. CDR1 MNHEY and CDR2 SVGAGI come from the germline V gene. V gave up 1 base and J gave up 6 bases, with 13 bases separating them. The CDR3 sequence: CASSYFGSGLEQYF. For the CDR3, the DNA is TGTGCCAGCAGTTACTTTGGCTCGGGGCTCGAGCAGTACTTC.

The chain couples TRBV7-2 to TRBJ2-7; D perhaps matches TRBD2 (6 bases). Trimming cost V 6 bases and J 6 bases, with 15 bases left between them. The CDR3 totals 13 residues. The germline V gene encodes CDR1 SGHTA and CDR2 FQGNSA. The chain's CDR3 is CASSGGLLGEQYF. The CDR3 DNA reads TGTGCCAGCAGTGGGGGGTTGCTCGGCGAGCAGTACTTC. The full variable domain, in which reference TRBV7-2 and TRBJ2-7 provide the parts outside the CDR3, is GAGVSQSPSNKVTEKGKDVELRCDPISGHTALYWYRQSLGQGLEFLIYFQGNSAPDKSGLPSDRFSAERTGGSVSTLTIQRTQQEDSAVYLCASSGGLLGEQYFGPGTRLTVT.

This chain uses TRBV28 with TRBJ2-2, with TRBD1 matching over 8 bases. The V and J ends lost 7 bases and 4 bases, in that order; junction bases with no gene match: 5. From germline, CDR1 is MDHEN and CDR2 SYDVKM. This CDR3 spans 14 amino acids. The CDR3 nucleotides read TGTGCCAGCACCCAAACAGGGGGCACCGGGGAGCTGTTTTTT. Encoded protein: CASTQTGGTGELFF.

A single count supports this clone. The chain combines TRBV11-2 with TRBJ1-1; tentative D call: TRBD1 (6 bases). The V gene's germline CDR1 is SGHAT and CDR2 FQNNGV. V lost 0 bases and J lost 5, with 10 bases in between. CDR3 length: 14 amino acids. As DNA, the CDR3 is TGTGCCAGCAGCTTAGATCGCGGGACAACTGAAGCTTTCTTT. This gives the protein CASSLDRGTTEAFF.

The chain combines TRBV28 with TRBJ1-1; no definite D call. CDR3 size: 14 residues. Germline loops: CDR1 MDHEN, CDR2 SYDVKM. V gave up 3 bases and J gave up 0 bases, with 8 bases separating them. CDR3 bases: TGTGCCAGCAGTTTTTCTGGGTTGAACACTGAAGCTTTCTTT. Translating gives CASSFSGLNTEAFF.

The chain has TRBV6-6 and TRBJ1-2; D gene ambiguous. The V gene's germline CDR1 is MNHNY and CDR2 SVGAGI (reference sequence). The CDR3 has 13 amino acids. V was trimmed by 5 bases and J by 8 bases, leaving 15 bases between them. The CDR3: CASSGRWIQGYTF. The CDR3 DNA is TGTGCCAGCAGTGGCCGTTGGATCCAGGGCTACACCTTC.

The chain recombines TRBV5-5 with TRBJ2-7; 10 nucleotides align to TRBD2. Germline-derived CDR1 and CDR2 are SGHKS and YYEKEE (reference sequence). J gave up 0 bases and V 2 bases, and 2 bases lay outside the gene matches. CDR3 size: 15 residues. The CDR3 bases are TGTGCCAGCAGCTTACCTAGCGGGAGCTCCTACGAGCAGTACTTC. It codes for CASSLPSGSSYEQYF.

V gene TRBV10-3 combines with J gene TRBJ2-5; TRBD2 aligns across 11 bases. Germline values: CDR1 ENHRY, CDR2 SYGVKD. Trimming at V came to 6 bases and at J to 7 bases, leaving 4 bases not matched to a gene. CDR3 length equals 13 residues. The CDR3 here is CAIRTSGEGTQYF. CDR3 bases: TGTGCCATCAGGACTAGCGGGGAGGGGACCCAGTACTTC.

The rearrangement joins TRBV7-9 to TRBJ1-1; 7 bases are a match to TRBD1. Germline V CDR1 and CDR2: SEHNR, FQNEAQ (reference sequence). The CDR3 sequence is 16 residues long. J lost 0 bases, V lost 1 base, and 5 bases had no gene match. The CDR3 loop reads CASSLVQGGMNTEAFF. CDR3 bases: TGTGCCAGCAGCTTAGTTCAGGGGGGGATGAACACTGAAGCTTTCTTT.

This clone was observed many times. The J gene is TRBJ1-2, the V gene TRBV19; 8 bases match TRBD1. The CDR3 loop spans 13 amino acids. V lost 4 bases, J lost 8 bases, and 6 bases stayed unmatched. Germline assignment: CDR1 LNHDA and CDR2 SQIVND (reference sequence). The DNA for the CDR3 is TGTGCCAGTAGTACCGGACAGGGTGAAGGCTACACCTTC. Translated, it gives CASSTGQGEGYTF.

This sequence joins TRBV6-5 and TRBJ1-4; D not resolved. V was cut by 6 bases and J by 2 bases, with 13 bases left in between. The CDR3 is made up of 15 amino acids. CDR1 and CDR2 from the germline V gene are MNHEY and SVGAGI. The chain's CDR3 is CASRGWADTNEKLFF. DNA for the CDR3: TGTGCCAGCAGGGGGTGGGCGGACACTAATGAAAAACTGTTTTTT.

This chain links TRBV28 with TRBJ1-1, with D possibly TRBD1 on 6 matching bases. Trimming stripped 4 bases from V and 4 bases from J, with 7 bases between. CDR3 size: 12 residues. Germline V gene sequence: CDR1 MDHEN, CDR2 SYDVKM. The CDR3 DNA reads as TGTGCCAGCAGTTCAGGGGCCACTGAAGCTTTCTTT. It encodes CASSSGATEAFF.

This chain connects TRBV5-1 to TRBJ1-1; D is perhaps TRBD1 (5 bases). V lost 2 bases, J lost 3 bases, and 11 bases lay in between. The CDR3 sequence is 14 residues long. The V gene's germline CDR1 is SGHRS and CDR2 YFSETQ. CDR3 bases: TGCGCCAGCAGCTTACGGGGGTTTGACACTGAAGCTTTCTTT. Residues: CASSLRGFDTEAFF.

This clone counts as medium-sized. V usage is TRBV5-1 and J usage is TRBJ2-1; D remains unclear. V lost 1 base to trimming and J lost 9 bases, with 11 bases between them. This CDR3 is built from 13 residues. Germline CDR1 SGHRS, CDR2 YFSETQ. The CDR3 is CASSLTHGAEQFF. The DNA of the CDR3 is TGCGCCAGCAGCTTGACCCATGGCGCTGAGCAGTTCTTC.

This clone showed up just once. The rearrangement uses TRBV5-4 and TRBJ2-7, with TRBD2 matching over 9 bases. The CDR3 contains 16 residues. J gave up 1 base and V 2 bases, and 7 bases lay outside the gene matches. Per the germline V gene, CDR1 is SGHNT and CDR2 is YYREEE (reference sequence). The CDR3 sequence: CASSFLAAGGSYEQYF. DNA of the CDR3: TGTGCCAGCAGCTTCTTGGCGGCGGGAGGGTCCTACGAGCAGTACTTC.